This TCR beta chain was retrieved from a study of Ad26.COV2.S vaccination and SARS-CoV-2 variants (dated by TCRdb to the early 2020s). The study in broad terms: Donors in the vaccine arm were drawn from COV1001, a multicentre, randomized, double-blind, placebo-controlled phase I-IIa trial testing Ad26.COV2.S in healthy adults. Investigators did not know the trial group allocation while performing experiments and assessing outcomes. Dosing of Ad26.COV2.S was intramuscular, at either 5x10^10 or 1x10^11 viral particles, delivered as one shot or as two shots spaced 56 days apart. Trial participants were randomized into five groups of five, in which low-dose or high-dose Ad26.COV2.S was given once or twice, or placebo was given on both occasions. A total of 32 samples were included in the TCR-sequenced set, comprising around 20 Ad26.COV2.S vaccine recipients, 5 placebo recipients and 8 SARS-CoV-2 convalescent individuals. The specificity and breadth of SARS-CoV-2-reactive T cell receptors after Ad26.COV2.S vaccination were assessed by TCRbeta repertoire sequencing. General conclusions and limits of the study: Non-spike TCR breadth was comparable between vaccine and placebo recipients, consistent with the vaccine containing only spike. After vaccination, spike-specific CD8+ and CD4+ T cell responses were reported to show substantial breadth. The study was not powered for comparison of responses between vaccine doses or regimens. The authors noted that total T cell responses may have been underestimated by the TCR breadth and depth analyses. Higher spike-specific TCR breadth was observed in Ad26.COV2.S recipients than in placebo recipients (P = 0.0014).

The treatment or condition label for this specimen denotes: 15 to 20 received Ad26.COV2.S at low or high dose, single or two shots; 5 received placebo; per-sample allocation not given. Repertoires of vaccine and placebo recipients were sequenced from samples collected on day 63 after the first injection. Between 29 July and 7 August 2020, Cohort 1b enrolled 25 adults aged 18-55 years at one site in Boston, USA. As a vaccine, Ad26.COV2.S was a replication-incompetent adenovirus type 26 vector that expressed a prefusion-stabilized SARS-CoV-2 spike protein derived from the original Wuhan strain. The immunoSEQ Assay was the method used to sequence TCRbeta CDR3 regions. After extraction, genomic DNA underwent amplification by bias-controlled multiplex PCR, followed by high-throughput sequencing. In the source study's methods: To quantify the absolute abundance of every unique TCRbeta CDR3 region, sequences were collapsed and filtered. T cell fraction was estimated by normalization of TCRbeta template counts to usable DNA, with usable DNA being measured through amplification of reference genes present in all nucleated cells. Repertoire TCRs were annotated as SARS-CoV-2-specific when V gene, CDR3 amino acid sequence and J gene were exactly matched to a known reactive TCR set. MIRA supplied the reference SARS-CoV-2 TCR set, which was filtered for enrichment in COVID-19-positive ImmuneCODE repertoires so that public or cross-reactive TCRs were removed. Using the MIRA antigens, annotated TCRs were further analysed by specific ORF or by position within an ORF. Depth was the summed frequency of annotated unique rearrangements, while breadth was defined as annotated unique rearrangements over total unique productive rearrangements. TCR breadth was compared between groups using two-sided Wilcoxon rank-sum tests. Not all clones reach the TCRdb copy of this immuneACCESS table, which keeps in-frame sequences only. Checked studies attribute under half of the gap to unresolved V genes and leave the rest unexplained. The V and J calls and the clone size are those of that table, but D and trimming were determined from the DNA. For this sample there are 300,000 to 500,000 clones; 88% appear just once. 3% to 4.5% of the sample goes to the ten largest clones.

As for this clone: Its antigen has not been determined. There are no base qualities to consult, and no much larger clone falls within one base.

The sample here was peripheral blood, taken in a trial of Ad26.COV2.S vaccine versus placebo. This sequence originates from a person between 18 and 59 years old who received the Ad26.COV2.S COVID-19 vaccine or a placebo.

The CDR3 protein is CASRRFMTGQLAGTYNEQFF. The nucleotide sequence is TGTGCCAGCAGGAGATTTATGACCGGGCAACTAGCGGGCACCTACAATGAGCAGTTCTTC. The V and J genes are TRBV27 and TRBJ2-1, and TRBD2 aligns with 9 junction nucleotides. Its CDR3 holds 20 amino acids, cysteine through phenylalanine. The only DNA kept is the CDR3, 60 bases in frame from the first base. Trimming takes 6 bases off V and 2 bases off J; junction bases not matched to a gene: 20. The germline V gene (reference sequence) supplies CDR1 MNHEY and CDR2 SMNVEV.